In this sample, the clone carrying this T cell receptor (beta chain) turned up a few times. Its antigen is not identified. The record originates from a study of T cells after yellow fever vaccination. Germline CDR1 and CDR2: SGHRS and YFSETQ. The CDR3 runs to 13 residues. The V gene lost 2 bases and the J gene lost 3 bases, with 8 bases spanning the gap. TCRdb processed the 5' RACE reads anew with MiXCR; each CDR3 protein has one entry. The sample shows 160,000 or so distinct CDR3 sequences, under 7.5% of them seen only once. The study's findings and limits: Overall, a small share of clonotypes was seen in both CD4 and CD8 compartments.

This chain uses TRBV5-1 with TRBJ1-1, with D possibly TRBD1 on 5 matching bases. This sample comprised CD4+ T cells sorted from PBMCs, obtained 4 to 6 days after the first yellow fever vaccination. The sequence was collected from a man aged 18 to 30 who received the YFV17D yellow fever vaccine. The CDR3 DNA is TGCGCCAGCAGCTTCGGGGGTGACACTGAAGCTTTCTTT. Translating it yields CASSFGGDTEAFF.